This TCR beta chain was documented in a study of blood T cell repertoires in COVID-19. Background on the study: Sites in the United States, Italy and Spain provided acute and convalescent COVID-19 samples. From T cells, B-cell-depleted T cells, or PBMCs came the material, which was cDNA or gDNA.

This clone was found a few times. Per the study methods: Reference gene primer amplification gave estimated nucleated cell counts. The repertoire was sequenced with immunoSEQ multiplex PCR; TCRdb's copy has only in-frame clones and lacks some. V and J calls plus clone size are reproduced from that table; the DNA served to infer D and trimming. The sample consists of some 150,000 clones, about 87% of them appearing once. Germline V CDR1 and CDR2: SEHNR, FQNEAQ (reference sequence). Trimming removed 3 bases at V and 11 bases at J, with 13 bases between. This CDR3 is 12 amino acids long. The specimen was peripheral blood. The receptor was isolated from a woman between 45 and 60 years old with acute or convalescent COVID-19. The chain joins TRBV7-9 to TRBJ1-1; TRBD1 might be the D (5 bases). This chain's CDR3 is CASSFEDRGAFF. CDR3 nucleotides: TGTGCCAGCAGCTTCGAGGACCGGGGGGCTTTCTTT.